The text below deals with one T cell receptor beta chain. The germline V and J ends were trimmed by 2 bases and 9 bases, with 10 bases remaining between them. CDR1 is MDHEN and CDR2 is SYDVKM in the germline V gene. The length of the CDR3 is 12 residues. The sample is drawn from a study of blood T cell repertoires in COVID-19. Looking at the study overall: Material from acute and convalescent COVID-19 was sourced from the United States, Italy and Spain. Sources were T cells, B-cell-depleted T cells, or PBMCs; the material itself was cDNA or gDNA.

How the authors handled the data: Estimated nucleated cell counts came from reference gene primer amplification. Using immunoSEQ multiplex PCR, the repertoire was profiled, and TCRdb retains in-frame clones only, with some absent. V, J and clone size reflect that table, while D and trimming were determined from the DNA. The sample contains roughly 250,000 clones, roughly 88% of which appear only once. This clonotype was sampled from a human donor with COVID-19, enrolled during active disease. The donor label of this sample is uncertain. The material sequenced was peripheral blood. The chain couples TRBV28 to TRBJ1-1; D unresolved. This CDR3 is CASSLGTGKAFF. The DNA of the CDR3 is TGTGCCAGCAGTTTAGGCACGGGGAAAGCTTTCTTT.